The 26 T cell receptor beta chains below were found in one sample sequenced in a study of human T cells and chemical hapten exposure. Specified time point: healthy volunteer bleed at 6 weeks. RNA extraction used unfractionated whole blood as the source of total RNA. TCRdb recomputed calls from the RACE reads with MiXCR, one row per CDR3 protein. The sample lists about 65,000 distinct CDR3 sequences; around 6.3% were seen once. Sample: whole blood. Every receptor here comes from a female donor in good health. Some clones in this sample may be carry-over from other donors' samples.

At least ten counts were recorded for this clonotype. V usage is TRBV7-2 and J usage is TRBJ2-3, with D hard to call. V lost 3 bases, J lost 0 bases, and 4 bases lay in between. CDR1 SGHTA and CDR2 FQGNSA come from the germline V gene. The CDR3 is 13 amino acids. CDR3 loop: CASSLASTDTQYF. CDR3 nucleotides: TGTGCCAGCAGCTTGGCCAGCACAGATACGCAGTATTTT.

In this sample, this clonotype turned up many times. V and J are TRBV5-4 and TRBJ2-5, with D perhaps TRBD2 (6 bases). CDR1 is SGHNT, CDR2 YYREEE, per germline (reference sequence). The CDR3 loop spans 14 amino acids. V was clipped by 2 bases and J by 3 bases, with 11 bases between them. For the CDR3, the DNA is TGTGCCAGCAGCTTTAAGACGGGAGAAGAGACCCAGTACTTC. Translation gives CASSFKTGEETQYF.

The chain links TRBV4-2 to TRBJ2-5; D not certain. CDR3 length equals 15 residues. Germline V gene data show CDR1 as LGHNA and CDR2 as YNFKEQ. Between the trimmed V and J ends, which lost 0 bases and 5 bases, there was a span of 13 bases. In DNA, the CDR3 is TGTGCCAGCAGCCAAGATCCGGTGAAGGTGGAGACCCAGTACTTC. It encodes CASSQDPVKVETQYF.

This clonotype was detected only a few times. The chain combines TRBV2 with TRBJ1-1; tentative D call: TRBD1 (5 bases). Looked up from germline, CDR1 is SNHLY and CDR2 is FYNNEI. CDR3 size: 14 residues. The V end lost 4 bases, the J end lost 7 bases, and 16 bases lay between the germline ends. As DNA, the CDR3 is TGTGCCAGCAGTGTTTTACAGGAATTTGGTGAAGCTTTCTTT. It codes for CASSVLQEFGEAFF.

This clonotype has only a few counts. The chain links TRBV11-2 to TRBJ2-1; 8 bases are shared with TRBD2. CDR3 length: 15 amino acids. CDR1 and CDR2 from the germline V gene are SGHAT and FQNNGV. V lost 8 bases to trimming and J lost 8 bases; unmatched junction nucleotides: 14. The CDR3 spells CASGVKRESLYEQFF. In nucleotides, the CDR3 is TGTGCCAGCGGGGTAAAGCGGGAGAGTCTCTATGAGCAGTTCTTC.

CDR3 residues: CASSLFGTGAVDTEAFF. CDR3 nucleotide sequence: TGTGCCAGCAGCTTGTTTGGGACAGGGGCGGTGGACACTGAAGCTTTCTTT. This chain uses TRBV5-6 with TRBJ1-1; 10 bases are a match to TRBD1. V lost 1 base to trimming and J lost 3 bases; unmatched junction nucleotides: 9. Germline V gives CDR1 SGHDT, CDR2 YYEEEE. The CDR3 sequence is 17 residues long.

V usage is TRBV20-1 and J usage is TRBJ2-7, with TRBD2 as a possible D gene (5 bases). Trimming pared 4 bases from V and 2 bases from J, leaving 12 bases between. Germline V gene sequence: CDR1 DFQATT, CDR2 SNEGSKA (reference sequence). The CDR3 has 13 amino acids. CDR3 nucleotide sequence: TGCAGTGCTAAAAGCGGAACCACCTACGAGCAGTACTTC. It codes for CSAKSGTTYEQYF.

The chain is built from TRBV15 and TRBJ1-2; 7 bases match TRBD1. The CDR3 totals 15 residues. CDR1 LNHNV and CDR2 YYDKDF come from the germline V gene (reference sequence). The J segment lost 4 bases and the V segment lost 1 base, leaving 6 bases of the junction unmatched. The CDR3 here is CATSRVGGAGYGYTF. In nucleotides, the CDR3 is TGTGCCACCAGCAGAGTAGGGGGCGCGGGCTATGGCTACACCTTC. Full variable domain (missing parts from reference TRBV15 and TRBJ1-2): DAMVIQNPRYQVTQFGKPVTLSCSQTLNHNVMYWYQQKSSQAPKLLFHYYDKDFNNEADTPDNFQSRRPNTSFCFLDIRSPGLGDTAMYLCATSRVGGAGYGYTFGSGTRLTVV.

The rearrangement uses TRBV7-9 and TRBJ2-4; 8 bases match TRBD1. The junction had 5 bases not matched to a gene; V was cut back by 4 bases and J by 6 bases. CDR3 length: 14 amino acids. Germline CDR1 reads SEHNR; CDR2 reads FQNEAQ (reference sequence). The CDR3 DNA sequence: TGTGCCAGCAGCTCGTGGACAGGGAGAAACATTCAGTACTTC. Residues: CASSSWTGRNIQYF.

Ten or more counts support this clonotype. CDR3 coding DNA: TGTGCCAGCAGCCAAGAAGGTCGGTCTAGCGGGAGCCGTGAGCAGTTCTTC. It is translated as CASSQEGRSSGSREQFF. The gene calls are TRBV3-1 and TRBJ2-1; 10 bases map to TRBD2. V shed 0 bases, J shed 9 bases, and the junction held 11 bases outside the gene matches. This CDR3 has 17 amino acids. Germline V gene data show CDR1 as LGHDT and CDR2 as YNNKEL (reference sequence).

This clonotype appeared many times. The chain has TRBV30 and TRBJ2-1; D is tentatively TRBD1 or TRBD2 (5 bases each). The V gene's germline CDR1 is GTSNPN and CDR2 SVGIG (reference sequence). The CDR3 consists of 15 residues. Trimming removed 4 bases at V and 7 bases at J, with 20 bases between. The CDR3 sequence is CAWNEGYGNENEQFF. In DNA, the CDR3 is TGTGCCTGGAACGAGGGGTACGGGAATGAAAATGAGCAGTTCTTC.

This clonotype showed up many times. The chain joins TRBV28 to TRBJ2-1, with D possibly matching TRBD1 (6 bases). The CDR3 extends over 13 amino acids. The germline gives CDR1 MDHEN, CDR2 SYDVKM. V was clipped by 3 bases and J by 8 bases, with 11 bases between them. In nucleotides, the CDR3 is TGTGCCAGCAGTTTCACAGGGCGGGATGAGCAGTTCTTC. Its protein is CASSFTGRDEQFF. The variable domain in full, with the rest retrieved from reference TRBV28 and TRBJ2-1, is DVKVTQSSRYLVKRTGEKVFLECVQDMDHENMFWYRQDPGLGLRLIYFSYDVKMKEKGDIPEGYSVSREKKERFSLILESASTNQTSMYLCASSFTGRDEQFFGPGTRLTVL.

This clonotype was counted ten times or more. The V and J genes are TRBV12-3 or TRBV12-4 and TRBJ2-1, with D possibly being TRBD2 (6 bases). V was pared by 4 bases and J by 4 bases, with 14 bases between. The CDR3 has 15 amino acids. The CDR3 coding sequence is TGTGCCAGCAGTTCCTTCGGGGGACCTTACAATGAGCAGTTCTTC. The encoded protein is CASSSFGGPYNEQFF.

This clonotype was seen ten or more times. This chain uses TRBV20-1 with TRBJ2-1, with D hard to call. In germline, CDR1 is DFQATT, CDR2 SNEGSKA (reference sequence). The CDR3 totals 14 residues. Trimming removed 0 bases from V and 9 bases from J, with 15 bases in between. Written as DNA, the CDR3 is TGCAGTGCTAGAGATCTTGTTAGGGTCGGTGAGCAGTTCTTC. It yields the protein CSARDLVRVGEQFF.

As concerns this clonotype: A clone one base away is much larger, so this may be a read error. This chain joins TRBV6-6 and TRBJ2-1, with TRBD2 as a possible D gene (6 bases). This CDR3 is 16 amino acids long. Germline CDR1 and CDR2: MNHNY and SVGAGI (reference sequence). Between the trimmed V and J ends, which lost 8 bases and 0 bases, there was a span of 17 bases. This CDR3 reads CASGPTSFASYNEQFF. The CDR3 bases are TGTGCCAGCGGCCCAACTAGCTTCGCCTCCTACAATGAGCAGTTCTTC.

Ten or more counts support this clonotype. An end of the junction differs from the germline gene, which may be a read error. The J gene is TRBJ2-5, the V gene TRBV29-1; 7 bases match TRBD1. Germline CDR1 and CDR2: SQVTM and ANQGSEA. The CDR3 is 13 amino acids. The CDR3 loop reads CSAEGTASKTQYF. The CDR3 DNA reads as TGCAGCGCTGAAGGGACAGCTTCAAAGACCCAGTACTTC.

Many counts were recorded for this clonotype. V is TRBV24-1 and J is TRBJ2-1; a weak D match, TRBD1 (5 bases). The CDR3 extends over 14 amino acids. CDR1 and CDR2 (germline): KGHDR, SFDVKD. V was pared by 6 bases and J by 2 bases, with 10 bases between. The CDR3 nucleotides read TGTGCCACCAGTTCCTCCAGGGCCTACAATGAGCAGTTCTTC. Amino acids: CATSSSRAYNEQFF.

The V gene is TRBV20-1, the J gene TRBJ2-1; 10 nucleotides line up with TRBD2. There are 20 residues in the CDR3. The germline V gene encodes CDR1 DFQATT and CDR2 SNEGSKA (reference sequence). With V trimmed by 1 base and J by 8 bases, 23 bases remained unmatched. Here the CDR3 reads CSARAFLLAGALVIRYEQFF. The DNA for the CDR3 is TGCAGTGCTAGAGCTTTCCTTCTAGCGGGAGCCTTGGTAATCCGCTATGAGCAGTTCTTC.

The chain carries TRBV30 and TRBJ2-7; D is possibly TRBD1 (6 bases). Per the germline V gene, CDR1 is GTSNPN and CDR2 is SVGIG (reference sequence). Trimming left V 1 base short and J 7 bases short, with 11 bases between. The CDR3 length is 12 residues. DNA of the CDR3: TGTGCCTGGAGTGAGACAGGCCTAGAGCAGTACTTC. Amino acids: CAWSETGLEQYF.

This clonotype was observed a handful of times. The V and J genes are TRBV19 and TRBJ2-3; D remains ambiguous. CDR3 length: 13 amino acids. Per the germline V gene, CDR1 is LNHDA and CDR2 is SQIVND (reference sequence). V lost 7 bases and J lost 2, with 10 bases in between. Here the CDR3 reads CASKRDPTDTQYF. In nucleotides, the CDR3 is TGTGCCAGTAAGCGAGACCCCACAGATACGCAGTATTTT.

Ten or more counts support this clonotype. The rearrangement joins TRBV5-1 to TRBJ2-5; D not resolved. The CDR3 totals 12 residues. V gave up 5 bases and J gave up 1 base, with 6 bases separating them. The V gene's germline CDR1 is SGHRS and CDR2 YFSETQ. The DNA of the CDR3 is TGCGCCAGCAGGTTGAGCCAAGAGACCCAGTACTTC. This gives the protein CASRLSQETQYF. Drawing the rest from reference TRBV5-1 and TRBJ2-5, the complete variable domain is KAGVTQTPRYLIKTRGQQVTLSCSPISGHRSVSWYQQTPGQGLQFLFEYFSETQRNKGNFPGRFSGRQFSNSRSEMNVSTLELGDSALYLCASRLSQETQYFGPGTRLLVL.

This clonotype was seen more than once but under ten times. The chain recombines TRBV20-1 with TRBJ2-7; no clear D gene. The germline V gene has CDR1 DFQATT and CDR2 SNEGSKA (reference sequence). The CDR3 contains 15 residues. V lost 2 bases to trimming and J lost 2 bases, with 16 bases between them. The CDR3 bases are TGCAGTGCTAGACCCGAGGACCGCGACCCCTACGAGCAGTACTTC. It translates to CSARPEDRDPYEQYF.

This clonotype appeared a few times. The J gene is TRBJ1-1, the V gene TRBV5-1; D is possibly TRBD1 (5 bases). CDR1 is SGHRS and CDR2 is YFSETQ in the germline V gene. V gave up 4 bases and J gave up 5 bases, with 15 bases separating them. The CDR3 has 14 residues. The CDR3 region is CASSPTGGGTEAFF. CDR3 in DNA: TGCGCCAGCAGCCCCACGGGGGGGGGAACTGAAGCTTTCTTT.

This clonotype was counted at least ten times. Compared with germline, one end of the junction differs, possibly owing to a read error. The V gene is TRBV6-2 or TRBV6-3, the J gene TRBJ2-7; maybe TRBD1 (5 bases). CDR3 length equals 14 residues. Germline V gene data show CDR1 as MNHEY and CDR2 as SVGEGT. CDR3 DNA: TGTGCCAACAGTTACGGCAGGGTAGTCTACGAGCAGTACTTC. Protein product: CANSYGRVVYEQYF.

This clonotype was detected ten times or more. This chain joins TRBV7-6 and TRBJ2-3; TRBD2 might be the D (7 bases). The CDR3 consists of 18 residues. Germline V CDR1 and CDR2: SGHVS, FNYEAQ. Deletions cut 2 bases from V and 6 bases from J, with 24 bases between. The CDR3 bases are TGTGCCAGCAGCTTAAAGGGGGGCCTAGCGGTCGACGGGGATACGCAGTATTTT. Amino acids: CASSLKGGLAVDGDTQYF. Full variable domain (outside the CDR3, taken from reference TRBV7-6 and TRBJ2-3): GAGVSQSPRYKVTKRGQDVALRCDPISGHVSLYWYRQALGQGPEFLTYFNYEAQQDKSGLPNDRFSAERPEGSISTLTIQRTEQRDSAMYRCASSLKGGLAVDGDTQYFGPGTRLTVL.

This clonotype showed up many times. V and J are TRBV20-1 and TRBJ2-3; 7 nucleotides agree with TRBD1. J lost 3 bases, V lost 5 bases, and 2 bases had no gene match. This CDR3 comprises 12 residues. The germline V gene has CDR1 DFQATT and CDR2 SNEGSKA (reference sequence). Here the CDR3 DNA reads TGCAGTGCTGAGACAGGGACAGATACGCAGTATTTT. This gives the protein CSAETGTDTQYF.